Given below is one T cell receptor beta chain in context. As yet, its antigen is unknown. Primers for the PCR totalled 60 Vbeta and 13 Jbeta. Assay: immunoSEQ multiplex PCR; the TCRdb copy retains only in-frame clones and omits some. The sample carries 180,000 or so clones, around 85% recorded once. Sampled while nominally healthy, donors likely had unrecorded immune exposures. The sample comes from a study of cytomegalovirus exposure and HLA in healthy donors. The V gene's germline CDR1 is SGHRS and CDR2 YFSETQ. There are 14 residues in the CDR3. Unmatched junction bases numbered 1, after V lost 0 bases and J lost 5 bases. General study findings and limits: A likely sequencing artifact accounted for one observed cluster of highly shared sequence variants. Cytomegalovirus association was assigned to 170 or so TCR beta chains.

The chain couples TRBV5-1 to TRBJ2-1, with 8 bases identical to TRBD1. The clonotype comes from a man in his late teens or twenties in good health and CMV-seropositive. The sample consisted of PBMCs. The CDR3 spells CASSLVGQDNEQFF. The CDR3 DNA is TGCGCCAGCAGCTTGGTGGGACAGGACAATGAGCAGTTCTTC.